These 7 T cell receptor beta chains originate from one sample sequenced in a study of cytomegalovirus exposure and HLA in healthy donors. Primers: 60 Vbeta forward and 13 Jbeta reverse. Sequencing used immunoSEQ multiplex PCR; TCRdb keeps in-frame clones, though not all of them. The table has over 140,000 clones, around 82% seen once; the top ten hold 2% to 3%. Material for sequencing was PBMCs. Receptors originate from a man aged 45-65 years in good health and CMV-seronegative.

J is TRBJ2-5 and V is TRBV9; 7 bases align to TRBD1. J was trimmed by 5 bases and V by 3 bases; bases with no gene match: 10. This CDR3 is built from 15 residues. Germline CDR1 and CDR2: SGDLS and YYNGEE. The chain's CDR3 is CASSATSGGWETQYF. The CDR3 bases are TGTGCCAGCAGCGCGACCTCAGGGGGTTGGGAGACCCAGTACTTC.

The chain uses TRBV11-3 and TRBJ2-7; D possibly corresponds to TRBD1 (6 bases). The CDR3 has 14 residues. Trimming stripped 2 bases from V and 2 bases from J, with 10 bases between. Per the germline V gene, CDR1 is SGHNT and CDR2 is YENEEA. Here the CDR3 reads CASSLYQGTYEQYF. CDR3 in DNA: TGTGCCAGCAGCTTATATCAGGGGACCTACGAGCAGTACTTC.

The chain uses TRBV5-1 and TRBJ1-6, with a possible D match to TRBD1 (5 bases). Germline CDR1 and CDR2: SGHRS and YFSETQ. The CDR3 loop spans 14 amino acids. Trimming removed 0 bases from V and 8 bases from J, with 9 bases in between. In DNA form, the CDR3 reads TGCGCCAGCAGCTTGGCCCTAGGGGATTCACCCCTCCACTTT. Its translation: CASSLALGDSPLHF.

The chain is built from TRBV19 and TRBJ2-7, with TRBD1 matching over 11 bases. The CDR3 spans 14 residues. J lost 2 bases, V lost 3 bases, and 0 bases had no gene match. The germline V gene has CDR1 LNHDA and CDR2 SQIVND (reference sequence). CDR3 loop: CASSMGQGAYEQYF. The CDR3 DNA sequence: TGTGCCAGTAGTATGGGACAGGGGGCCTACGAGCAGTACTTC.

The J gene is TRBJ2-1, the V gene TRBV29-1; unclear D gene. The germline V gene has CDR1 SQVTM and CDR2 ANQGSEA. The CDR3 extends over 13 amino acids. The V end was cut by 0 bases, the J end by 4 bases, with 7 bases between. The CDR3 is CSVEESQYNEQFF. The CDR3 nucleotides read TGCAGCGTTGAAGAATCACAGTACAATGAGCAGTTCTTC.

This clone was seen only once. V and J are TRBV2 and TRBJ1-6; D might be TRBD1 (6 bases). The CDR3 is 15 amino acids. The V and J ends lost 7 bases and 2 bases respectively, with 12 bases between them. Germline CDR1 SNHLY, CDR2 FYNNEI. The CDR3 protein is CASTNRDTYNSPLHF. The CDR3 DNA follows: TGTGCCAGCACCAACAGGGACACCTATAATTCACCCCTCCACTTT.

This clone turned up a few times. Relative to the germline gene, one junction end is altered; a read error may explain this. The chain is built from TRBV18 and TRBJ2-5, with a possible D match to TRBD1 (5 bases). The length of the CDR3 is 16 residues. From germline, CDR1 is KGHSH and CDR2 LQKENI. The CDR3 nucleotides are TGTGCCAGCTCACCACCGATAGGGGCCCCCCAACAGACCCAGTACTTC. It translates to CASSPPIGAPQQTQYF.